This TCR beta chain was documented in a study of post-analysis software for immune sequencing data. Background on the study: Disease courses included relapsing-remitting, secondary progressive and progressive-relapsing multiple sclerosis. Study-wide results and caveats: Four to six TRBV segments were more frequent in patients than controls; TRBV5-6, TRBV5-1 and TRBV20-1 belonged to this group. Relative to controls, patients with multiple sclerosis showed significantly lower normalized Chao1 diversity.

Germline assignment: CDR1 MDHEN and CDR2 SYDVKM. CDR3 length: 15 amino acids. The V end lost 5 bases, the J end lost 6 bases, and 18 bases lay between the germline ends. The library was made from cDNA and included unique molecular identifiers. cDNA molecules numbering some 500,000 came from approximately 0.91 to 9.4 million T cells. TCRdb redid the calling of the PCR reads with MiXCR, one entry per CDR3 protein. Among about 160,000 distinct CDR3 sequences listed, roughly 40% were seen once. This clonotype was recorded a few times. Its specificity is not known. This TCR was sampled from a girl aged 10-17 years with multiple sclerosis. The specimen was blood, collected after autologous hematopoietic stem cell transplantation. The chain combines TRBV28 with TRBJ2-3, with D perhaps being TRBD1 or TRBD2 (5 bases each). CDR3 residues: CASSPLSGARDTQYF. CDR3 sequence (DNA): TGTGCCAGCAGTCCACTATCCGGGGCCCGGGATACGCAGTATTTT.